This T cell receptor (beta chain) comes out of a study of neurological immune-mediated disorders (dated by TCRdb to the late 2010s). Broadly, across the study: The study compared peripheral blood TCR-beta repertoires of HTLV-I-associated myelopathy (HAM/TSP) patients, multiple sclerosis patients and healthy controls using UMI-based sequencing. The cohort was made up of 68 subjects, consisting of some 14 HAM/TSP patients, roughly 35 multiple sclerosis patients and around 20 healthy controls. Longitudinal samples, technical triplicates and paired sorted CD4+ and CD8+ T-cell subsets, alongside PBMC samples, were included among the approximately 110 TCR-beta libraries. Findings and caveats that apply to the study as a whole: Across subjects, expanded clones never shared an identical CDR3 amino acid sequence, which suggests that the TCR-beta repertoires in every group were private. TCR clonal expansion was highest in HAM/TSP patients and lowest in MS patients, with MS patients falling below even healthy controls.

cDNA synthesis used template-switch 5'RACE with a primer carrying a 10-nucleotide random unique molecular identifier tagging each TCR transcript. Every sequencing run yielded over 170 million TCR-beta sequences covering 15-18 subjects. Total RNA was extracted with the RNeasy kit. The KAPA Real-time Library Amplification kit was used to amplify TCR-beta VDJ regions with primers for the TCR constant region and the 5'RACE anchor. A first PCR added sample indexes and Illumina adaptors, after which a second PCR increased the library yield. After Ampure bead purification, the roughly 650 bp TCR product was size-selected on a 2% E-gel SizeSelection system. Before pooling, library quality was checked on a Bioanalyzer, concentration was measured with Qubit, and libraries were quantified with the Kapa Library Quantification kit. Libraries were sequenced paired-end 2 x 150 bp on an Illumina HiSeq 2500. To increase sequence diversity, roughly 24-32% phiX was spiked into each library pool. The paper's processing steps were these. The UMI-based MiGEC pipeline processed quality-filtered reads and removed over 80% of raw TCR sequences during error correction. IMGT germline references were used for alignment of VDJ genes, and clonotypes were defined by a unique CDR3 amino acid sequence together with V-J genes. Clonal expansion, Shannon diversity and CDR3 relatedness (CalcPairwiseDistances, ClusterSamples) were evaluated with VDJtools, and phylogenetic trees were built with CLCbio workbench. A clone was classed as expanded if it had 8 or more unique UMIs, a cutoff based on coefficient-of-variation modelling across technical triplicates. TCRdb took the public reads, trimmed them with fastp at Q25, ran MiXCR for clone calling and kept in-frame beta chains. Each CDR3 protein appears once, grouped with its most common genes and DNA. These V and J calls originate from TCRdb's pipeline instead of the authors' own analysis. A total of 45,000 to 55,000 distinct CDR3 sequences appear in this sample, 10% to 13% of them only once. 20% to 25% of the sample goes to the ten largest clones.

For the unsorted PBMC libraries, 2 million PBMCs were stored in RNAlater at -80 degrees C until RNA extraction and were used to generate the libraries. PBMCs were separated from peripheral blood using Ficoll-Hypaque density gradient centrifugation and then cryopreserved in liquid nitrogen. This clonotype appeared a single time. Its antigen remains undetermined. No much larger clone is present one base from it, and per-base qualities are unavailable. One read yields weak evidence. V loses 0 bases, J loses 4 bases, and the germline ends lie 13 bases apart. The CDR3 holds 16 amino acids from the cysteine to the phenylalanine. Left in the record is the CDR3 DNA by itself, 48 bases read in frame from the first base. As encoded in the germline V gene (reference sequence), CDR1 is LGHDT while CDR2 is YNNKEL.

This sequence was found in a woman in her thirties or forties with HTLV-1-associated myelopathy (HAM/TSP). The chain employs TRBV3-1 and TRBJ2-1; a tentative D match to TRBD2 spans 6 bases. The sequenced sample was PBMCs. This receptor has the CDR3 CASSQDSAGNYNEQFF. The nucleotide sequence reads TGTGCCAGCAGCCAAGATTCCGCGGGGAATTACAATGAGCAGTTCTTC.